This TCR beta chain was sequenced in a study of T cell clonality in common variable immunodeficiency. Study results and caveats: Fewer deletions and N-nucleotide insertions were reportedly seen in common variable immunodeficiency TCR beta sequences. Patient heterogeneity in the CVID cohort limited correlations between repertoire features and clinical complications.

CVID subjects had received replacement immunoglobulin for at least one year. CVID subjects were neither ill nor on immunomodulatory or immunosuppressive medication at sampling. This clone showed up many times. Its antigen is unidentified. The read stops 3 residues short of the end of the CDR3; the missing end is completed from the germline J gene. V was pared by 0 bases and J by 5 bases, with 14 bases between. CDR3 size: 15 residues. Germline V gene data show CDR1 as DFQATT and CDR2 as SNEGSKA (reference sequence). CVID and control samples used equivalent genomic DNA input. Produced via immunoSEQ multiplex PCR; TCRdb's table is partial and in-frame only. The sample includes roughly 25,000 clones, none of them occurring once.

The chain employs TRBV20-1 and TRBJ2-1; D is uncertain. The sequenced sample was peripheral blood mononuclear cells. This receptor was obtained from a human donor with common variable immunodeficiency. The CDR3: CSARDAPQVHNEQFF. The sequenced part of the CDR3 DNA is TGCAGTGCTAGAGATGCGCCTCAAGTCCACAATGAG.